This TCR beta chain was observed in a study of cytotoxic CD8 clonotypes in ibrutinib-treated CLL. On the study more broadly: Of a cohort that held about 12 relapsed/refractory and around 16 treatment-naive patients, fewer than 18 were IGHV unmutated.

The CDR3 loop spans 14 amino acids. The V gene lost 7 bases and the J gene lost 1 base, with 15 bases spanning the gap. Germline loops: CDR1 SGHDT, CDR2 YYEEEE. This clone was recorded once. No antigen is known for it. As input for TCR beta libraries, approximately 2 micrograms of genomic DNA came from cryopreserved PBMCs. Targeted sequencing depth ranged from 1 in 200,000 to 1 in 1 million T cells. The assay was immunoSEQ multiplex PCR, and TCRdb's table has in-frame clones only and misses some. The table includes 25,000 to 30,000 clones, around 63% detected once. Study-level findings and limits: A rise in clonality was seen at ibrutinib response, and a fall back toward baseline was seen at progression.

This TCR derives from a human donor with chronic lymphocytic leukemia. This chain uses TRBV5-6 with TRBJ2-7, with a tentative D call TRBD1 (7 bases). The source material was PBMCs, sampled after 24 months of ibrutinib treatment. The CDR3 loop is CASGRTGASYEQYF. The CDR3 DNA reads as TGTGCCAGCGGGAGGACAGGAGCTTCCTACGAGCAGTACTTC.